The text below deals with one T cell receptor (beta chain). This sample is drawn from a study of blood T cell repertoires in COVID-19. On the study more broadly: COVID-19 samples, acute and convalescent, were from the United States, Italy and Spain. Nucleic acid was either cDNA or gDNA, and it came from T cells, B-cell-depleted T cells, or PBMCs.

There are 15 residues in the CDR3. Per the germline V gene, CDR1 is MDHEN and CDR2 is SYDVKM. Trimming took off 7 bases at V and 2 bases at J, with 15 bases between the two ends. In the authors' workflow: Estimation of nucleated cell counts relied on the amplification of reference gene primers. Libraries were prepared by immunoSEQ multiplex PCR; TCRdb keeps only in-frame clonotypes and omits some of them. Clone size and the V and J calls come from that table; the DNA yielded D and trimming. This sample carries some 110,000 clones, 71% of them seen once, and the ten largest clones take approximately 0.88%.

The receptor comes from a human donor with acute or convalescent COVID-19. The donor label of this sample is uncertain. The sequenced sample was peripheral blood. The chain recombines TRBV28 with TRBJ1-5; tentative D call: TRBD1 (6 bases). Here the CDR3 reads CASNPGGGRNQPQHF. CDR3 DNA: TGTGCCAGCAACCCGGGAGGGGGTCGCAATCAGCCCCAGCATTTT.